This note documents a single T cell receptor (beta chain) sequence. The antigen is not known. Every PCR reaction included synthetic inline CDR3 controls for all V-J pairings. The assay was immunoSEQ multiplex PCR, and TCRdb's table has in-frame clones only and misses some. The profile shows about 32,000 clones, almost 95% of them singletons. The source of the sample is a study of multiple sclerosis patients with progressive multifocal leukoencephalopathy. Trimming stripped 1 base from V and 3 bases from J, with 11 bases between. CDR1 and CDR2 from the germline V gene are SGHRS and YFSETQ. The CDR3 covers 14 residues. Stated time point: before natalizumab initiation. Regarding the study as a whole: Clones expanded at PML were already present before and during natalizumab.

This sequence joins TRBV5-1 and TRBJ2-7, with no clear D. This receptor was obtained from a man aged 25 to 40 with multiple sclerosis. Sequences were obtained from PBMCs. CDR3 in DNA: TGCGCCAGCAGCTTGCCCTCGCAGAACTACGAGCAGTACTTC. It translates to CASSLPSQNYEQYF.